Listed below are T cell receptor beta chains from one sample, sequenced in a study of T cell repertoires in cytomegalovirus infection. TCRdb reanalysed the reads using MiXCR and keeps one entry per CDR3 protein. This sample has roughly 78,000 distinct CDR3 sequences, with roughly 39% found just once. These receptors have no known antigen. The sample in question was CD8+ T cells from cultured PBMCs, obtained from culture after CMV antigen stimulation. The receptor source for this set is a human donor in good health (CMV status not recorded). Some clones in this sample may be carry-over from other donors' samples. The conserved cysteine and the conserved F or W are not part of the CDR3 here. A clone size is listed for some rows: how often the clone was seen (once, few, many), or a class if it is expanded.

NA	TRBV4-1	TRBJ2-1	ASSQDRDSYNEQF
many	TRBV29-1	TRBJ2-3	SVNSDPTSGGPSTDTQY
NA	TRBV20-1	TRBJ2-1	SARDRGLSSYNEQF
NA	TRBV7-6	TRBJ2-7	ASSPRTGNNEHY
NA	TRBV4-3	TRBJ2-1	ASSPTLADDYNEQF
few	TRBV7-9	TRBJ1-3	ASSLQGARGNTIY
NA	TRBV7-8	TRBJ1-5	ASSFRGSRSNQPQH
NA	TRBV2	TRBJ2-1	ASSGYEQF
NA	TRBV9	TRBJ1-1	ASSVETGMNTEAF
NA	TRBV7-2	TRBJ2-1	ASSLDGSYNEQF
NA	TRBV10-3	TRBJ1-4	AISGTGKYEKLF
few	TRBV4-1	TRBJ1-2	ASSQENRGHHINYGYT
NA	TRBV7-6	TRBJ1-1	ASSLALSTEAF
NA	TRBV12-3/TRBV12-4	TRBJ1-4	ASSTPGTGGEKLF
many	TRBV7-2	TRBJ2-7	ASNDRTVSYEQY
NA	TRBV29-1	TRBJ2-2	SVGSGRLAGELF
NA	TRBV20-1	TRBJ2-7	SARPRDPVPYEQY
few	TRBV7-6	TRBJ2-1	ASSAKAGGLEQF
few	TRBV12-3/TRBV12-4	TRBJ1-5	ASSLSTEDNQPQH
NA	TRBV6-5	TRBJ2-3	ASSFNSAGGAVDTQY
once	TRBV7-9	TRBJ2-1	ASSRAENIVVGRQQF
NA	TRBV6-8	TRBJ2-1	ASSPGTSGVEQF
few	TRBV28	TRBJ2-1	ASEGLAGPKGNEQF
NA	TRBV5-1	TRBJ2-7	ASSPRDRGLYEQY
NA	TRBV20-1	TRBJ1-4	SAWTGGAPNEKLF
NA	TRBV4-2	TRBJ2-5	ASSQGLLETQY
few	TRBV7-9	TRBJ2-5	ASSLGSRETQY
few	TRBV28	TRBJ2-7	ASKKASFSYEQY
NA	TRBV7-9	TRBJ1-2	ASSLVELNYGYT
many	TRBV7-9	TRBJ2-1	ATTAASSGMRAGGLYNEQF
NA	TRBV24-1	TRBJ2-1	ATSAGTADEQF
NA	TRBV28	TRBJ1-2	ASTRSTGGRYGYT
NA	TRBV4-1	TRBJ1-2	ASSLPGTHYGYT
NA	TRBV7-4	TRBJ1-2	ASSSTLTGIYGYT
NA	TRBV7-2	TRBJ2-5	ASSLVISSVIQETQH
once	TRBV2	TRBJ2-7	ASLRGSYEQY
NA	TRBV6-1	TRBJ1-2	ASSEVPTGHSYGYT
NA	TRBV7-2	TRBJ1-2	ASSLERTGIIYGYT
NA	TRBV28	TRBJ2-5	ASGPGTLSDETQY
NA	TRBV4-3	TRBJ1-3	ASSQDQGFSGNTIY
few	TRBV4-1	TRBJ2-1	ASSQGQGAKVEQF
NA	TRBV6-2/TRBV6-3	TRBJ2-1	ASSYWGTPYNEQF
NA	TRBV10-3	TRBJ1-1	AITSGNTEAF
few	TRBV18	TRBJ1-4	ASSPPFKDNEKLF
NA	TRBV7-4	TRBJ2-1	ASSSWTGGEEEQF
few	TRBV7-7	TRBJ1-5	ASSLEFGGRGCNQPQH
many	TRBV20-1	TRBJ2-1	SGGGVNSYNEQF
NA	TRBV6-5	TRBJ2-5	ASSQSLGDQETQY
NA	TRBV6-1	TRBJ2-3	ASSGWGRTDTQY
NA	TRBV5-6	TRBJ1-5	ASSLGTGDQPQH